Listed here is a single T cell receptor (beta chain). Trimming pared 3 bases from V and 2 bases from J, leaving 4 bases between. The CDR3 has 11 residues. In germline, CDR1 is SQVTM, CDR2 ANQGSEA. This sample stems from a study of cytomegalovirus exposure and HLA in healthy donors. The PCR employed 60 Vbeta primers together with 13 Jbeta primers. Generated by immunoSEQ multiplex PCR, the TCRdb table keeps only in-frame clones and is missing some. The table lists under 200,000 clones, approximately 70% of them singletons. The chain is built from TRBV29-1 and TRBJ1-2; D gene uncertain. The sample was PBMCs. This receptor was obtained from a woman aged 25 to 39 in good health and CMV-seronegative. The CDR3 DNA reads as TGCAGCGTTGACCAGAACTATGGCTACACCTTC. This encodes CSVDQNYGYTF. Full variable domain (rest looked up from reference TRBV29-1 and TRBJ1-2): SAVISQKPSRDICQRGTSLTIQCQVDSQVTMMFWYRQQPGQSLTLIATANQGSEATYESGFVIDKFPISRPNLTFSTLTVSNMSPEDSSIYLCSVDQNYGYTFGSGTRLTVV.